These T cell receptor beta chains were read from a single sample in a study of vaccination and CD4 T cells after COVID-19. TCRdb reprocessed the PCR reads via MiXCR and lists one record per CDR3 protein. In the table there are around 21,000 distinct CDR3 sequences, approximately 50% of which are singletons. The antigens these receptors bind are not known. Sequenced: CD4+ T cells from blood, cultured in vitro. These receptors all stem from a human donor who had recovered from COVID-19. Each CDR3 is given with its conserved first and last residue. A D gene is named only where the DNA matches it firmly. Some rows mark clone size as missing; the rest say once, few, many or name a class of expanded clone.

TGTGCCAGCAGCTTAGGCTTTCGAGGTATAGGTGTCGGGGAGCTGTTTTTT,CASSLGFRGIGVGELFF,NA,NA,TRBV7-9,TRBJ2-2
TGTGCCAGCAGCCCACGGACAGGGGACTATGGCTACACCTTC,CASSPRTGDYGYTF,TRBD1,once,TRBV11-3,TRBJ1-2
TGTGCTAGCAGCTCGGGCCCCGTCGCTACCGGGGAGCTGTTTTTT,CASSSGPVATGELFF,NA,NA,TRBV7-7,TRBJ2-2
TGTGCCACCAGCAGAGGGGTTGGAACTAATGAAAAACTGTTTTTT,CATSRGVGTNEKLFF,NA,few,TRBV15,TRBJ1-4
TGTGCCAGCAGCCTACCGAGGGGGGAGCAGTACTTC,CASSLPRGEQYF,NA,NA,TRBV6-2/TRBV6-3,TRBJ2-7
TGTGCCAGTAGTCCGGACAGGGCCCAAGAGACCCAGTACTTC,CASSPDRAQETQYF,TRBD1,NA,TRBV19,TRBJ2-5
TGTGCCAGCAGGACCGGGACAGTGGAAGAGACCCAGTACTTC,CASRTGTVEETQYF,TRBD1,NA,TRBV2,TRBJ2-5
TGCGCCAGCAGCCAGTGGAGGGGGACGAACACCGGGGAGCTGTTTTTT,CASSQWRGTNTGELFF,NA,NA,TRBV4-3,TRBJ2-2
TGCAGTGCTAGGAAAACCTCCGGAGATACGCAGTATTTT,CSARKTSGDTQYF,NA,NA,TRBV20-1,TRBJ2-3
TGTGCCAGCAGTGAACAGGGGGCTGGGACTGAAGCTTTCTTT,CASSEQGAGTEAFF,TRBD1,few,TRBV2,TRBJ1-1